This T cell receptor (beta chain) was profiled in a study of shared clonotypes between healthy human individuals. Findings and limits, study-wide: Among the subsets, naive ones generally showed larger estimated richness than memory ones. Four donors showed sharing of approximately 5% of naive CD4 clonotypes.

Profiling relied on immunoSEQ multiplex PCR, and the TCRdb table lists in-frame clones only, not all of them. The sample lists some 2 million clones, approximately 94% occurring once. This CDR3 comprises 15 residues. Germline CDR1 reads SGDLS; CDR2 reads YYNGEE. Deletions cut 1 base from V and 1 base from J, with 10 bases between. Points on this clone: The target antigen is unknown.

Naive CD8 isolation took CD45RO-negative cells positively selected for CCR7 and excluded terminally differentiated effector memory CD45RA+ cells. The sequence was collected from a man aged 18 to 35 in good health. Input material: naive CD8+ T cells sorted from blood. The chain has TRBV9 and TRBJ2-3, with D tentatively TRBD2 (6 bases). DNA of the CDR3: TGTGCCAGCAGCGTATATGGCGGGGGCACAGATACGCAGTATTTT. Protein product: CASSVYGGGTDTQYF.